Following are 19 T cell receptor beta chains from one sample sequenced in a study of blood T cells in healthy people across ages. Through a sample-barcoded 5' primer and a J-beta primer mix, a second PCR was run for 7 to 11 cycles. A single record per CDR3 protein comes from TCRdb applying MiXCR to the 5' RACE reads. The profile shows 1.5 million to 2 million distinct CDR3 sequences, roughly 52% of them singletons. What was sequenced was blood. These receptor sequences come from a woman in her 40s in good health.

The chain's CDR3 is CAISEPTRSETQYF. CDR3 bases: TGTGCCATCAGTGAGCCGACTAGGAGTGAGACCCAGTACTTC. The genes are TRBV10-3 and TRBJ2-5; possible D gene TRBD2, 6 bases. Trimming cost V 2 bases and J 5 bases, with 12 bases left between them. The CDR3 runs 14 residues. Germline V lookup: CDR1 ENHRY, CDR2 SYGVKD.

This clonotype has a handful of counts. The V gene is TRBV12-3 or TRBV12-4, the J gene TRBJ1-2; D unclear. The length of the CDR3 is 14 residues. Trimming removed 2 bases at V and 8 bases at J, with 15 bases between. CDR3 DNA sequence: TGTGCCAGCAGTTTAAAGACCGATTTGGCAGGCTACACCTTC. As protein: CASSLKTDLAGYTF.

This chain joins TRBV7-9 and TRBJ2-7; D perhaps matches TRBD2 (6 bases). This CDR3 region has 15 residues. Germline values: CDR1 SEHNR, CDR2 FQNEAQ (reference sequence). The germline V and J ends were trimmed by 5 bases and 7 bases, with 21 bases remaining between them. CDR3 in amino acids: CASSPAGSRYNEQYF. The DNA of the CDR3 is TGTGCCAGCAGCCCCGCGGGGTCTAGGTACAATGAGCAGTACTTC.

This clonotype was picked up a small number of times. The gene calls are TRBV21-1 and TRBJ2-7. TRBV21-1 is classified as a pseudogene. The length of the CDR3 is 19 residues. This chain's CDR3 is CASGQSREGNPSWSYEQYF. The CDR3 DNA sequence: TGTGCCAGCGGGCAATCAAGGGAAGGAAACCCTTCTTGGTCCTACGAGCAGTACTTC.

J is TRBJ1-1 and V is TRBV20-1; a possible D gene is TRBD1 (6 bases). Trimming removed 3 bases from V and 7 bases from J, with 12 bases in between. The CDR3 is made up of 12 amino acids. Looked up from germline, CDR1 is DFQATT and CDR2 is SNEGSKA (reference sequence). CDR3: CSASTGSIEAFF. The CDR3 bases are TGCAGTGCTAGCACAGGGTCGATTGAAGCTTTCTTT.

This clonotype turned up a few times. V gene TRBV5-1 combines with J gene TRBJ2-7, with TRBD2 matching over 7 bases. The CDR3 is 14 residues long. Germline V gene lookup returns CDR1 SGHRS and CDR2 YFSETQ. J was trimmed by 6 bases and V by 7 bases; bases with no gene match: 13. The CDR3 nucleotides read TGCGCCAGCGGATTGACTAGCCAAGTCCGCGAGCAGTACTTC. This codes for CASGLTSQVREQYF.

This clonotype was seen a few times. The CDR3 reads CAISEREGSSYGYTF. CDR3 in DNA: TGTGCCATCAGTGAGCGAGAGGGCTCGAGCTATGGCTACACCTTC. This chain connects TRBV10-3 to TRBJ1-2, with no clear D. Trimming stripped 2 bases from V and 4 bases from J, with 14 bases between. The CDR3 loop spans 15 amino acids. The germline V gene has CDR1 ENHRY and CDR2 SYGVKD.

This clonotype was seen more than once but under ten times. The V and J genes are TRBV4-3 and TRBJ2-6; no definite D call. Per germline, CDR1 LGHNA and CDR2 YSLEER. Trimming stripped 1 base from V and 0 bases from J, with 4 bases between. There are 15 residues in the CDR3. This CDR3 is CASSQAASGANVLTF. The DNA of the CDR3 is TGCGCCAGCAGCCAAGCGGCCTCTGGGGCCAACGTCCTGACTTTC.

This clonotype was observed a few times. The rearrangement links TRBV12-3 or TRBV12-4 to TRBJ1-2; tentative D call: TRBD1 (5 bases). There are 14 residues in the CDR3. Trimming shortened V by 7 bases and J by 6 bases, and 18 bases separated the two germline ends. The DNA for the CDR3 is TGTGCCAGCATAAACAACGGCAGGGCGGATGGCTACACCTTC. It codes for CASINNGRADGYTF.

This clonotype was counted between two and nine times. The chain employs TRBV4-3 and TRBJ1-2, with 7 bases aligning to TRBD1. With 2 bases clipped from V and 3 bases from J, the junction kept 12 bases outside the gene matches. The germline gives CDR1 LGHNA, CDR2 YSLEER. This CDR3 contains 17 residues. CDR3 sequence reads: CASSQKRGQGGDYGYTF. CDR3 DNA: TGCGCCAGCAGCCAAAAGAGGGGGCAGGGGGGCGACTATGGCTACACCTTC.

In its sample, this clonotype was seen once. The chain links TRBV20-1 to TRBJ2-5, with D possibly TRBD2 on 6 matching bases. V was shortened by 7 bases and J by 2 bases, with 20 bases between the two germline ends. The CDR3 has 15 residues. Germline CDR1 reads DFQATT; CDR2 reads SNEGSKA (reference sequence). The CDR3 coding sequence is TGCAGTGGAAATGGAGTGGGGGGTTTACAAGAGACCCAGTACTTC. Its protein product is CSGNGVGGLQETQYF.

The CDR3 nucleotides are TGTGCCACCAGCATCCCAGATGGGCGGGGTGGCTACACCTTC. Its translation is CATSIPDGRGGYTF. The chain carries TRBV15 and TRBJ1-2; D is uncertain. Trimming left V 4 bases short and J 7 bases short, with 16 bases between. This CDR3 spans 14 amino acids. Per germline, CDR1 LNHNV and CDR2 YYDKDF (reference sequence).

The CDR3 DNA sequence: TGTGCCAGCAGTTACCGACTAGCGGGGGGTACGCAAGAGACCCAGTACTTC. Translating gives CASSYRLAGGTQETQYF. V and J are TRBV6-2 or TRBV6-3 and TRBJ2-5; 13 nucleotides match TRBD2. V trimming: 2 bases; J trimming: 2 bases; junction bases outside the gene matches: 5. The CDR3 contains 17 residues. Looked up from germline, CDR1 is MNHEY and CDR2 is SVGEGT.

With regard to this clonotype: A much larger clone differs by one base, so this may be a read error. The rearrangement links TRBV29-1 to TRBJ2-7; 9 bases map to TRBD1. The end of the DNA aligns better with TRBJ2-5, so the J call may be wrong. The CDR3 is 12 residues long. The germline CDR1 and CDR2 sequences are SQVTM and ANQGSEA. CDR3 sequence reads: CSSTGGEETQYF. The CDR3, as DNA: TGCAGCTCGACAGGGGGTGAAGAGACCCAGTACTTC.

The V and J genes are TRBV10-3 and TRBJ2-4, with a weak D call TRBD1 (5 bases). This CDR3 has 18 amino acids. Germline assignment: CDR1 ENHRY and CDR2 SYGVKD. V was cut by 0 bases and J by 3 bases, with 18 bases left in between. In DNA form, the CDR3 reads TGTGCCATCAGTGAGTCGATTGGCAGGGAAGGCTACAAAAACATTCAGTACTTC. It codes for CAISESIGREGYKNIQYF.

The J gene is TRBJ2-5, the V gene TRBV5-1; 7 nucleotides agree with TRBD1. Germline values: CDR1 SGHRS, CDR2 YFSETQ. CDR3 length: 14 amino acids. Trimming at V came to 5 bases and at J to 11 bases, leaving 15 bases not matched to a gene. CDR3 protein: CASRSDRQGWEQYF. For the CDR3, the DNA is TGCGCCAGCAGATCCGACCGACAGGGTTGGGAGCAGTACTTC.

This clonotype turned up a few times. CDR3 in DNA: TGTGCCAGCAGTTACCTCAGGGACAGGCGATATGGCTACACCTTC. Its protein is CASSYLRDRRYGYTF. The chain uses TRBV6-5 and TRBJ1-2; the match to TRBD1 covers 8 bases. Germline CDR1 MNHEY, CDR2 SVGAGI. This CDR3 contains 15 residues. Losses at the gene ends were 2 bases for V and 5 bases for J; bases not matched to a gene: 7.

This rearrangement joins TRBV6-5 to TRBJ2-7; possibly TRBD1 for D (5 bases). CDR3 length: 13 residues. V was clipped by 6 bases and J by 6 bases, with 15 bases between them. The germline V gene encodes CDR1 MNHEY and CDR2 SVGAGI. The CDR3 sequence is CASSNAMGLEQYF. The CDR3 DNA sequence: TGTGCCAGCAGCAACGCCATGGGGCTCGAGCAGTACTTC.

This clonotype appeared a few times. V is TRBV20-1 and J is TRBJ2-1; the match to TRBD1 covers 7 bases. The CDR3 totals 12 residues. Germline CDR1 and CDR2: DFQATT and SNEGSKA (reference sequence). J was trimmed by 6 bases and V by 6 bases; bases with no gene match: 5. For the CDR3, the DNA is TGCAGTGCGGGGACAGTGATCAATGAGCAGTTCTTC. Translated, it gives CSAGTVINEQFF.